This TCR beta chain was sequenced in a study of CDR3 diversity in severe acne. The junction had 5 bases not matched to a gene; V was cut back by 5 bases and J by 4 bases. This CDR3 spans 14 amino acids. Germline-derived CDR1 and CDR2 are SGHTA and FQGTGA. MiXCR, run by TCRdb on the PCR reads, gives a single entry per CDR3 protein. There are fewer than 90,000 distinct CDR3 sequences in the sample; around 53% occur only once, and 14% lies in the top ten. This clonotype was sampled from a male donor in good health, without acne. The V call is TRBV7-3, the J call TRBJ1-1, with 9 positions matching TRBD1. Sequencing was done on a sample of blood. Written as DNA, the CDR3 is TGTGCCAGCAGCCCGTCGACAGGGGGCACTGAAGCTTTCTTT. It translates to CASSPSTGGTEAFF.